A selection of T cell receptor beta chains follows, all from one sample in a study of shared clonotypes between healthy human individuals. Assay used: immunoSEQ multiplex PCR; TCRdb lists only in-frame clones, some missing. This sample has approximately 2.5 million clones, with 90% to 95% found just once. The sample consisted of naive CD4+ T cells sorted from blood. The receptors stem from a man between 18 and 35 years old in good health. CDR3s include the opening cysteine and the closing phenylalanine or tryptophan. Each record gives: CDR3 DNA, CDR3 protein, J gene, CDR3 length, V gene, clone size, D gene. D genes are given only for firm matches. Some rows have no size entry. The others give once, few or many, or a class for an expanded clone.

TGTGCCAGCTCACGGGGGGGTCGGAACACTGAAGCTTTCTTT,CASSRGGRNTEAFF,TRBJ1-1,14,TRBV18,once,-
TGTGCTAGTGGTTTTTCAACTGGCGGGTCACCCCTCCACTTT,CASGFSTGGSPLHF,TRBJ1-6,14,TRBV12-5,-,-
TGTGCCAGCGGGCACAGGGATAACACTGAAGCTTTCTTT,CASGHRDNTEAFF,TRBJ1-1,13,TRBV6-6,few,-
TGTGCCAGTAGTATTGCGGGGATTGAAAAACTGTTTTTT,CASSIAGIEKLFF,TRBJ1-4,13,TRBV19,-,-
TGCAGCGTTGGCGGACAGGTCCTAAACACTGAAGCTTTCTTT,CSVGGQVLNTEAFF,TRBJ1-1,14,TRBV29-1,once,TRBD1
TGTGCCATCAGCGTGTTGGGGGTCGGGGAGCTGTTTTTT,CAISVLGVGELFF,TRBJ2-2,13,TRBV10-3,-,-
TGTGCCAGCAGCTTTTTTAGCGGGAGGGCCGGTAAAGACTTC,CASSFFSGRAGKDF,TRBJ2-7,14,TRBV11-2,-,TRBD2
TGTGCCAGCAGCCGCTTACCCGGGACAGGGGCCCTGAACACTGAAGCTTTCTTT,CASSRLPGTGALNTEAFF,TRBJ1-1,18,TRBV7-2,-,TRBD1
TGTGCCAGTGGGGGGGAGAAACCGGGCGGAAACATTCAGTACTTC,CASGGEKPGGNIQYF,TRBJ2-4,15,TRBV2,-,TRBD2
TGCGCCAGCAGCCCCACTAGCGACTCAGAGACCCAGTACTTC,CASSPTSDSETQYF,TRBJ2-5,14,TRBV5-1,-,TRBD2
TGTGCCATCAGTGTGGGGGTGAACACTGAAGCTTTCTTT,CAISVGVNTEAFF,TRBJ1-1,13,TRBV10-3,-,-
TGTGCCTGGGGCCGGGACAACTATGGCTACACCTTC,CAWGRDNYGYTF,TRBJ1-2,12,TRBV30,-,-
TGTGCCAGCAGTTTATCTGAACCAGGTATCACTGAAGCTTTCTTT,CASSLSEPGITEAFF,TRBJ1-1,15,TRBV27,few,-
TGTGCCAGCAGACGGTTCCCGACCACAGGGGATCAGCCCCAGCATTTT,CASRRFPTTGDQPQHF,TRBJ1-5,16,TRBV6-6,-,TRBD1
TGTGCCAGTACCATAACGGGCCAGGATCGAGCTTTCTTT,CASTITGQDRAFF,TRBJ1-1,13,TRBV19,-,-
TGTGCCAGTTCGGACCAAGGAGCAGCTAACTATGGCTACACCTTC,CASSDQGAANYGYTF,TRBJ1-2,15,TRBV19,-,-
TGTGCCAGCAGCTTAGTTTCTGAAGCTTTCTTT,CASSLVSEAFF,TRBJ1-1,11,TRBV7-8,-,-
TGTGCCAGCAGACCCCCCGGAGAGACCCAGTACTTC,CASRPPGETQYF,TRBJ2-5,12,TRBV6-1,-,-
TGTGCCAGTGAAAACTCACAGGGGGCTAAGAGTAATTCACCCCTCCACTTT,CASENSQGAKSNSPLHF,TRBJ1-6,17,TRBV19,once,TRBD1
TGCGCCAGCAGCGACCTAGCGGGAGTAGACGAGCAGTACTTC,CASSDLAGVDEQYF,TRBJ2-7,14,TRBV5-1,-,TRBD2
TGTGCCAGCAGTGATACCGGGAGGGCCGTGAATTACGAGCAGTACTTC,CASSDTGRAVNYEQYF,TRBJ2-7,16,TRBV6-4,-,TRBD2
TGTGCCAGCAGTCTAGGACAGGGGGCTGTCTATGGCTACACCTTC,CASSLGQGAVYGYTF,TRBJ1-2,15,TRBV6-1,-,TRBD1
TGCGCCAGCAGCCAAGATCTCGCGGGGCAGGGTGGGGATGAAAAACTGTTTTTT,CASSQDLAGQGGDEKLFF,TRBJ1-4,18,TRBV4-1,-,-
TGTGCCAGCAGTCCCGGGACAGGGGGTTTCTCTGGGGCCAACGTCCTGACTTTC,CASSPGTGGFSGANVLTF,TRBJ2-6,18,TRBV7-2,-,TRBD1
TGTGCCAGCAGTAGATACGGACAGGGAGAGACCCAGTACTTC,CASSRYGQGETQYF,TRBJ2-5,14,TRBV25-1,-,TRBD1
TGCGCCAGCAGCCAAGATCCCGACAGGGACTATGGCTACACCTTC,CASSQDPDRDYGYTF,TRBJ1-2,15,TRBV4-1,-,TRBD1
TGTGCCAGCACCTTCAGGGGAGGCGAGCAGTACTTC,CASTFRGGEQYF,TRBJ2-7,12,TRBV5-4,-,-
TGCGCCAGCAGCTTGGGGTCTACTCTTAACTATGGCTACACCTTC,CASSLGSTLNYGYTF,TRBJ1-2,15,TRBV5-1,-,-
TGTGCCAGCTCACCCGCCAAGGGTCTTTACGAGCAGTACTTC,CASSPAKGLYEQYF,TRBJ2-7,14,TRBV18,once,-
TGTGCCAGCAGAACAGGGGGCCGGGAGACCCAGTACTTC,CASRTGGRETQYF,TRBJ2-5,13,TRBV28,-,TRBD1
TGTGCCAGCAACCAACGAGGGGACCGCACAGATACGCAGTATTTT,CASNQRGDRTDTQYF,TRBJ2-3,15,TRBV6-6,-,-
TGTGCCAGCAGTCGCCTGGGGCTGGGTAATGAAAAACTGTTTTTT,CASSRLGLGNEKLFF,TRBJ1-4,15,TRBV6-5,-,-
TGTGCCAGCAGCTGGGGGGGTAGCGGGGGCCCCCATACGCAGTATTTT,CASSWGGSGGPHTQYF,TRBJ2-3,16,TRBV5-4,-,TRBD2
TGTGCCAGCAGCCCTGTTACCCAATGGAACACTGAAGCTTTCTTT,CASSPVTQWNTEAFF,TRBJ1-1,15,TRBV7-2,-,-
TGCAGCGTTGCTGTGGGAACAGGGGTGAACCACGAGCAGTACTTC,CSVAVGTGVNHEQYF,TRBJ2-7,15,TRBV29-1,-,TRBD1
TGTGCCAGCAGTTCATCCCGCGGGGGGTTCCTACGGGAGCAGTACTTC,CASSSSRGGFLREQYF,TRBJ2-7,16,TRBV28,once,TRBD2
TGCGCCAGCAGCGTACGCCGGGACGGAGCTAACTATGGCTACACCTTC,CASSVRRDGANYGYTF,TRBJ1-2,16,TRBV5-1,-,-
TGCGCCAGCAGCCAAGACATCCTCGCTAACTATGGCTACACCTTC,CASSQDILANYGYTF,TRBJ1-2,15,TRBV4-1,-,-
TGTGCCAGCAGCCAAGAGTTAGCTCGGGACGAAGCTTTCTTT,CASSQELARDEAFF,TRBJ1-1,14,TRBV14,-,-
TGTGCCAGCAGGGACCGGACAGGGAGCGGCGGGGAGCTGTTTTTT,CASRDRTGSGGELFF,TRBJ2-2,15,TRBV6-1,-,TRBD1
TGTGCCAGCAGCTTACCGGACAGGGGGCGGCAAGAGACCCAGTACTTC,CASSLPDRGRQETQYF,TRBJ2-5,16,TRBV7-9,-,TRBD1
TGCGCCAGCAGCTTATTAGGGAGCGGGGAGCTGTTTTTT,CASSLLGSGELFF,TRBJ2-2,13,TRBV5-1,-,-
TGTGCCAGCAGCTTAGCTTCAAGTGAGCAGTTCTTC,CASSLASSEQFF,TRBJ2-1,12,TRBV7-2,-,-
TGTGCCAGTAAGAAGACAGGGGTTGGCTCCTACAATGAGCAGTTCTTC,CASKKTGVGSYNEQFF,TRBJ2-1,16,TRBV19,-,TRBD1
TGTGCCAGCTCACCGTTGCAGGGACAGGGGGTTTATGAGCAGTACTTC,CASSPLQGQGVYEQYF,TRBJ2-7,16,TRBV18,-,TRBD1
TGTGCCAGCAGCCACCGGGACACTTATGGCTACACCTTC,CASSHRDTYGYTF,TRBJ1-2,13,TRBV5-6,once,-
TGTGCCAGCAGCTTCTCAGGGGTGCCAAGCAATCAGCCCCAGCATTTT,CASSFSGVPSNQPQHF,TRBJ1-5,16,TRBV7-9,-,-
TGCACCAGCAGCCAAGTTACAATAACTCGACAGGGGGATCAGCCCCAGCATTTT,CTSSQVTITRQGDQPQHF,TRBJ1-5,18,TRBV1,-,-
TGTGCCAGCAGTTGGGGCCGCAGGGCCGGGGAGACCCAGTACTTC,CASSWGRRAGETQYF,TRBJ2-5,15,TRBV6-6,-,-
TGTGCCAGCAGTGGCGGGACAGCTTATGGCTACACCTTC,CASSGGTAYGYTF,TRBJ1-2,13,TRBV6-5,few,TRBD1
TGTGCCAGTAGTGGAAGCGGTTCACCCCTCCACTTT,CASSGSGSPLHF,TRBJ1-6,12,TRBV19,-,-
TGTGCCAGCTCACCCGGGACAGGTGGGAACACCATATATTTT,CASSPGTGGNTIYF,TRBJ1-3,14,TRBV18,-,TRBD1
TGTGCCAGCAGCTTGGAGGGGTTCGGGCAGTACTTC,CASSLEGFGQYF,TRBJ2-7,12,TRBV5-6,-,-
TGTGCCAGCAGCCAATCGATTAGCGGGAATGAGCAGTTCTTC,CASSQSISGNEQFF,TRBJ2-1,14,TRBV16,-,TRBD2